The clone carrying this T cell receptor beta chain occurred once. The germline V gene encodes CDR1 MNHEY and CDR2 SVGAGI. The CDR3 is 15 residues long. The J segment lost 0 bases and the V segment lost 6 bases, leaving 4 bases of the junction unmatched. This sample was included in a study of CD8 T cells in Susac syndrome. It was with random hexamers that about 0.45 to 1 ug RNA was reverse transcribed. Amplification of TCR beta CDR3 used immunoSEQ multiplex PCR across 54 Vbeta and 13 Jbeta. TCRdb analysed the immunoSEQ multiplex PCR reads with MiXCR anew, one entry per CDR3 protein. This sample has about 71,000 distinct CDR3 sequences, with 96% found just once.

Specimen: CD4+ T cells from PBMCs. This TCR came from a human donor with multiple sclerosis. J is TRBJ1-4 and V is TRBV6-5; 7 bases fit TRBD1. The CDR3 coding sequence is TGTGCCAGCAGACGGGACAGTGCAACTAATGAAAAACTGTTTTTT. Encoded protein: CASRRDSATNEKLFF.